A single sample gave rise to the 15 T cell receptor beta chains below, sequenced in a study of control samples from healthy donors and cancer patients. Data came from immunoSEQ multiplex PCR; TCRdb stores just in-frame clones and leaves some out. The table includes about 160,000 clones, about 94% detected once. What was sequenced was PBMCs. These receptors came from a man aged 55 to 70 with colorectal cancer.

This chain links TRBV6-2 or TRBV6-3 with TRBJ2-7; 10 nucleotides line up with TRBD1. Unmatched junction bases numbered 3, after V lost 2 bases and J lost 5 bases. The CDR3 consists of 14 residues. Germline lookup yields CDR1 MNHEY and CDR2 SVGEGT. CDR3 sequence (DNA): TGTGCCAGCAGTTACCGGGACAGGGGTGACGAGCAGTACTTC. It is translated as CASSYRDRGDEQYF.

A few counts support this clone. The rearrangement uses TRBV7-9 and TRBJ2-5; D is possibly TRBD1 (5 bases). The CDR3 has 13 amino acids. CDR1 is SEHNR, CDR2 FQNEAQ, per germline (reference sequence). V dropped 8 bases and J dropped 0 bases, with 10 bases sitting between them. The CDR3 reads CASLGRNQETQYF. The DNA of the CDR3 is TGTGCCAGCCTGGGGCGGAACCAAGAGACCCAGTACTTC. The variable domain in full, with the rest retrieved from reference TRBV7-9 and TRBJ2-5, is DTGVSQNPRHKITKRGQNVTFRCDPISEHNRLYWYRQTLGQGPEFLTYFQNEAQLEKSRLLSDRFSAERPKGSFSTLEIQRTEQGDSAMYLCASLGRNQETQYFGPGTRLLVL.

This clone was picked up one time. This chain uses TRBV25-1 with TRBJ1-5, with a tentative D call TRBD1 (6 bases). The CDR3 is 17 amino acids. From germline, CDR1 is MGHDK and CDR2 SYGVNS. Between the trimmed V and J ends, which lost 4 bases and 6 bases, there was a span of 22 bases. CDR3 nucleotide sequence: TGTGCCAGCAGTGGTGACAGGAACGGACCTCGCGGTCAGCCCCAGCATTTT. Its translation: CASSGDRNGPRGQPQHF.

The genes are TRBV2 and TRBJ1-6, with D possibly being TRBD1 (5 bases). Germline CDR1 is SNHLY and CDR2 is FYNNEI. This CDR3 spans 12 amino acids. Trimming left V 10 bases short and J 9 bases short, with 13 bases between. CDR3 coding DNA: TGTGCCACCCAGACGGGGGGTTCACCCCTCCACTTT. It is translated as CATQTGGSPLHF.

This CDR3 is CASSIVGLGEGVNEQFF. The CDR3 nucleotides are TGTGCCAGTAGTATAGTGGGGTTAGGGGAAGGGGTCAATGAGCAGTTCTTC. The rearrangement uses TRBV19 and TRBJ2-1; possibly TRBD1 for D (5 bases). With 1 base removed from V and 6 bases from J, the gap between germline ends came to 19 bases. The CDR3 covers 17 residues. In germline, CDR1 is LNHDA, CDR2 SQIVND (reference sequence).

The chain has TRBV2 and TRBJ2-7, with a possible D match to TRBD2 (7 bases). Germline lookup yields CDR1 SNHLY and CDR2 FYNNEI. V dropped 8 bases and J dropped 3 bases, with 23 bases sitting between them. The CDR3 is made up of 16 amino acids. CDR3 bases: TGTGCCAGCGGGCGTAGGGGAGGGGGAGGTTACTACGAGCAGTACTTC. It specifies CASGRRGGGGYYEQYF.

The chain links TRBV18 to TRBJ1-1; D may be TRBD1 (6 bases). CDR1 is KGHSH, CDR2 LQKENI, per germline. This CDR3 region has 15 residues. V dropped 6 bases and J dropped 0 bases, with 14 bases sitting between them. Here the CDR3 reads CASSPGVAVNTEAFF. CDR3 sequence (DNA): TGTGCCAGCTCTCCAGGGGTCGCCGTGAACACTGAAGCTTTCTTT.

This chain links TRBV4-3 with TRBJ1-3; D is uncertain. The CDR3 runs to 17 residues. Germline V CDR1 and CDR2: LGHNA, YSLEER. V was clipped by 0 bases and J by 0 bases, with 12 bases between them. CDR3 protein: CASSQDQAGLSGNTIYF. The CDR3 region has the DNA TGCGCCAGCAGCCAAGATCAGGCGGGCCTCTCTGGAAACACCATATATTTT.

The rearrangement links TRBV10-3 to TRBJ2-5; 9 positions match TRBD2. Germline assignment: CDR1 ENHRY and CDR2 SYGVKD. There are 17 residues in the CDR3. Losses at the gene ends were 2 bases for V and 0 bases for J; bases not matched to a gene: 7. The CDR3: CAISEPLGLAHQETQYF. Written as DNA, the CDR3 is TGTGCCATCAGTGAGCCCCTTGGACTAGCGCACCAAGAGACCCAGTACTTC.

The chain employs TRBV6-5 and TRBJ2-3; D gene uncertain. Looked up from germline, CDR1 is MNHEY and CDR2 is SVGAGI. Trimming removed 11 bases from V and 4 bases from J, with 19 bases in between. CDR3 length: 14 residues. The CDR3 bases are TGTGCCGGTTTCGGGCCTGAGTTGGCAGATACGCAGTATTTT. Translated, it gives CAGFGPELADTQYF.

Written as DNA, the CDR3 is TGTGCCAGCTCACAGTCCGGGAACTCCTACGAGCAGTACTTC. Encoded protein: CASSQSGNSYEQYF. The gene calls are TRBV18 and TRBJ2-7; a weak D match, TRBD2 (5 bases). Germline V gene sequence: CDR1 KGHSH, CDR2 LQKENI. The CDR3 spans 14 residues. The V end lost 4 bases, the J end lost 0 bases, and 10 bases lay between the germline ends.

The rearrangement joins TRBV7-8 to TRBJ2-1; D call uncertain. This CDR3 comprises 17 residues. V was cut by 1 base and J by 0 bases, with 13 bases left in between. Germline V gene data show CDR1 as SGHVS and CDR2 as FQNEAQ. CDR3 coding DNA: TGTGCCAGCAGCTTAGGGGCCGCACGCGGCTCCTACAATGAGCAGTTCTTC. Amino acids: CASSLGAARGSYNEQFF. Combining the CDR3 with reference TRBV7-8 and TRBJ2-1 gives the whole variable domain GAGVSQSPRYKVAKRGQDVALRCDPISGHVSLFWYQQALGQGPEFLTYFQNEAQLDKSGLPSDRFFAERPEGSVSTLKIQRTQQEDSAVYLCASSLGAARGSYNEQFFGPGTRLTVL.

In DNA, the CDR3 is TGTGCCAGTAGTATAACCCAGGGTTCCCTTGGCACTGAAGCTTTCTTT. It codes for CASSITQGSLGTEAFF. The chain couples TRBV19 to TRBJ1-1; perhaps TRBD1 as D (5 bases). Germline V gene lookup returns CDR1 LNHDA and CDR2 SQIVND (reference sequence). V lost 2 bases to trimming and J lost 4 bases, with 17 bases between them. The CDR3 is 16 amino acids. The whole variable domain, remainder taken from reference TRBV19 and TRBJ1-1, is DGGITQSPKYLFRKEGQNVTLSCEQNLNHDAMYWYRQDPGQGLRLIYYSQIVNDFQKGDIAEGYSVSREKKESFPLTVTSAQKNPTAFYLCASSITQGSLGTEAFFGQGTRLTVV.

The V and J genes are TRBV7-9 and TRBJ2-5, with TRBD2 matching over 7 bases. CDR1 and CDR2 (germline): SEHNR, FQNEAQ (reference sequence). With 3 bases clipped from V and 5 bases from J, the junction kept 3 bases outside the gene matches. This CDR3 has 13 residues. The CDR3 protein is CASSFLAEETQYF. CDR3 coding DNA: TGTGCCAGCAGCTTTCTAGCGGAGGAGACCCAGTACTTC.

As DNA, the CDR3 is TGTGCCAGCAGCTCGACTAGCGGGGGCTGGCCTCCCAATGAGCAGTTCTTC. Translated, it gives CASSSTSGGWPPNEQFF. The genes are TRBV11-2 and TRBJ2-1; TRBD2 matches 12 bases. Germline V CDR1 and CDR2: SGHAT, FQNNGV. This CDR3 is built from 17 residues. V was clipped by 4 bases and J by 6 bases; unmatched bases: 10.